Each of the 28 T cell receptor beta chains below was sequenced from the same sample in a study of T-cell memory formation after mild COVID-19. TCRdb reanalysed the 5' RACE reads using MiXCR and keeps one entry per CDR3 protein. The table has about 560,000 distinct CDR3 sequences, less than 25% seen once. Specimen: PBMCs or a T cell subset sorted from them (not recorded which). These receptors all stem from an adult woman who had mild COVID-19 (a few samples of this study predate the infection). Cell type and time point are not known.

The CDR3 bases are TGTGCCAGCAGCCTCCGAGGGGAGTCCAACTATGGCTACACCTTC. Translation gives CASSLRGESNYGYTF. The gene calls are TRBV11-3 and TRBJ1-2, with D perhaps matching TRBD1 (5 bases). The V gene lost 5 bases and the J gene lost 2 bases, with 15 bases spanning the gap. The CDR3 length is 15 residues. Germline CDR1 and CDR2: SGHNT and YENEEA.

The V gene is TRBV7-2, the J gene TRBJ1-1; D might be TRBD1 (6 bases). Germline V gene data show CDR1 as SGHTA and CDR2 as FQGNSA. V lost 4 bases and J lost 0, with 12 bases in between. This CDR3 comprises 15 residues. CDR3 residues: CASSSTDSLNTEAFF. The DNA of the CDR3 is TGTGCCAGCAGCTCTACGGACAGCTTGAACACTGAAGCTTTCTTT.

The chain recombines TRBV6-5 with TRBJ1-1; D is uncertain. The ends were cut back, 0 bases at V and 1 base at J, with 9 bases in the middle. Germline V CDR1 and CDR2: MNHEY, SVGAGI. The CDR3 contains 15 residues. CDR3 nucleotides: TGTGCCAGCAGTTACTCAGTTGTGGGGAACACTGAAGCTTTCTTT. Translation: CASSYSVVGNTEAFF.

The CDR3 DNA follows: TGTGCCAGCAGGACACTTGGGACAGGGCCAAATACGCAGTATTTT. As protein: CASRTLGTGPNTQYF. The chain combines TRBV6-6 with TRBJ2-3; the match to TRBD1 covers 9 bases. J lost 7 bases, V lost 6 bases, and 11 bases had no gene match. CDR1 is MNHNY and CDR2 is SVGAGI in the germline V gene (reference sequence). CDR3 length: 15 amino acids.

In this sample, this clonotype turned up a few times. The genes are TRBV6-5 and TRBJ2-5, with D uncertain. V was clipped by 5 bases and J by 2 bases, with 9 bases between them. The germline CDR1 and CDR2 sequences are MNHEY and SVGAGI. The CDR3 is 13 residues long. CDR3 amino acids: CASSPRIQETQYF. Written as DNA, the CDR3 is TGTGCCAGCAGTCCCCGGATACAAGAGACCCAGTACTTC.

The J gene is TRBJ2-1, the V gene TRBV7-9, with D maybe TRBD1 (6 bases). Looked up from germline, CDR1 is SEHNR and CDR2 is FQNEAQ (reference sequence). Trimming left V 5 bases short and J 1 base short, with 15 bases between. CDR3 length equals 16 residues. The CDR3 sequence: CASSPDSGVSYNEQFF. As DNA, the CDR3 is TGTGCCAGCAGCCCGGACTCAGGGGTGTCCTACAATGAGCAGTTCTTC. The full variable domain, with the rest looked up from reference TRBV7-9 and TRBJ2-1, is DTGVSQNPRHKITKRGQNVTFRCDPISEHNRLYWYRQTLGQGPEFLTYFQNEAQLEKSRLLSDRFSAERPKGSFSTLEIQRTEQGDSAMYLCASSPDSGVSYNEQFFGPGTRLTVL.

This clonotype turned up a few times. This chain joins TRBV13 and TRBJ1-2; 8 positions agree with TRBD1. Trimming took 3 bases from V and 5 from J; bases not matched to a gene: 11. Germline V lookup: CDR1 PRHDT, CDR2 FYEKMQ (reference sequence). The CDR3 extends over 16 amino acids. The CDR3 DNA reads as TGTGCCAGCAGCTTTGTTCGGACAGGGTTGTGGTATGGCTACACCTTC. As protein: CASSFVRTGLWYGYTF.

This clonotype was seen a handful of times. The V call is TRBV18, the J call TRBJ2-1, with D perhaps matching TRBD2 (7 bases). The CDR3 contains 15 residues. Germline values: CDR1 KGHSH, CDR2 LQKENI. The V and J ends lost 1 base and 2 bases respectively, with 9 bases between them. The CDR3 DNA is TGTGCCAGCTCACCACAGGGGGGGCCCTACAATGAGCAGTTCTTC. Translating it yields CASSPQGGPYNEQFF.

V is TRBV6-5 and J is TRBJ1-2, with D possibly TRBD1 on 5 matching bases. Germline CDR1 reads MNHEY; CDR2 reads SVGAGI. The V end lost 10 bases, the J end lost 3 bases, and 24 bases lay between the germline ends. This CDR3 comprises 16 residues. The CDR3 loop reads CATAVGFIGTHYGYTF. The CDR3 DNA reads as TGTGCCACCGCCGTTGGATTCATCGGGACCCACTATGGCTACACCTTC.

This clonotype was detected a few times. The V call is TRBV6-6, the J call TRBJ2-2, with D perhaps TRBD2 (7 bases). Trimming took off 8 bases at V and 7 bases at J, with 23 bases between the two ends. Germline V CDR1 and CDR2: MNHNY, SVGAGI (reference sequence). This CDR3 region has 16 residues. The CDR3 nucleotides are TGTGCCAGCCCGAGGGGGGAGGGTCGTGAAGGCGGGGAGCTGTTTTTT. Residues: CASPRGEGREGGELFF.

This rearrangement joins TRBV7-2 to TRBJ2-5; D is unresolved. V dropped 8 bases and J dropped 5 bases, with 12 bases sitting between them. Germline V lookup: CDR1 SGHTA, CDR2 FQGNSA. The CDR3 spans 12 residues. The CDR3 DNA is TGTGCCAGCGCCCGAGGTAGGGAGACCCAGTACTTC. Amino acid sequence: CASARGRETQYF.

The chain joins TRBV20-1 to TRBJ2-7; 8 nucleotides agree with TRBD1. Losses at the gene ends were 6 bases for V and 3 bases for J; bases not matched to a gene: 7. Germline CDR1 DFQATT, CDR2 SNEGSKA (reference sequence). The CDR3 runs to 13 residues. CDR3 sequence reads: CSARGRLNYEQYF. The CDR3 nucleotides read TGCAGTGCCAGGGGGCGGCTGAACTACGAGCAGTACTTC.

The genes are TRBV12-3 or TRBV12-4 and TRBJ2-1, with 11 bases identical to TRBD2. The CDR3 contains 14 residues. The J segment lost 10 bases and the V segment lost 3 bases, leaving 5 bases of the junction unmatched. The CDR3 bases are TGTGCCAGCAGTTTTAGCGGGAGGGAGCCCGAGCAGTTCTTC. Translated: CASSFSGREPEQFF.

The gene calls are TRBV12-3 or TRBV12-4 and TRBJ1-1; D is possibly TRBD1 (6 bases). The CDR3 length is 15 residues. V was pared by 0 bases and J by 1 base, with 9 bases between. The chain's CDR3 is CASSLAPGQNTEAFF. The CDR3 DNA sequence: TGTGCCAGCAGTTTAGCGCCGGGACAGAACACTGAAGCTTTCTTT.

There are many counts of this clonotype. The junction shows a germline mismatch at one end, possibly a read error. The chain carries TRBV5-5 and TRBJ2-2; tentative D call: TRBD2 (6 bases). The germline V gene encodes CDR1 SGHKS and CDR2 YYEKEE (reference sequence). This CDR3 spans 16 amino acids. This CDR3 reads CASRLGGPTGFGELFF. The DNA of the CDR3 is TGTGCCAGCAGATTGGGAGGACCTACAGGTTTCGGGGAGCTGTTTTTT.

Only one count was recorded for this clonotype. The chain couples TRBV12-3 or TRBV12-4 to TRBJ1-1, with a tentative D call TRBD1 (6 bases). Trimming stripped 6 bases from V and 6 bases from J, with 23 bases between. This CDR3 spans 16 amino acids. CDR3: CASSFNLGGRFSEAFF. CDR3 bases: TGTGCCAGCAGCTTCAATCTGGGGGGGCGCTTCTCTGAAGCTTTCTTT.

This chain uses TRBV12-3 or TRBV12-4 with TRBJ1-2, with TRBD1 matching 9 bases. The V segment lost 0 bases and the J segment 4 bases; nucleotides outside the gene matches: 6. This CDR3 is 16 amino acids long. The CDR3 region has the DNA TGTGCCAGCAGTTTAGCGCGTGGGACAGGGACCTATGGCTACACCTTC. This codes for CASSLARGTGTYGYTF.

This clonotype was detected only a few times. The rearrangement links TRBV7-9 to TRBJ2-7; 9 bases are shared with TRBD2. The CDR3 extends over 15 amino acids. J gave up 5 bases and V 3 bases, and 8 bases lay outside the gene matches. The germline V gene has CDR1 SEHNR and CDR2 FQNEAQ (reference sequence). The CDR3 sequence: CASSFAGTSNDEQYF. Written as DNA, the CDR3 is TGTGCCAGCAGCTTTGCCGGGACTAGCAATGACGAGCAGTACTTC.

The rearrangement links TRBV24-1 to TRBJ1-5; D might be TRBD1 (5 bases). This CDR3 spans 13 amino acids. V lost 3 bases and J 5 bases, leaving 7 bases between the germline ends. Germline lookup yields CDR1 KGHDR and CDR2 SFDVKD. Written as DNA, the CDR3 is TGTGCCACCAGTGATGCGGGGGATCAGCCCCAGCATTTT. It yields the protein CATSDAGDQPQHF.

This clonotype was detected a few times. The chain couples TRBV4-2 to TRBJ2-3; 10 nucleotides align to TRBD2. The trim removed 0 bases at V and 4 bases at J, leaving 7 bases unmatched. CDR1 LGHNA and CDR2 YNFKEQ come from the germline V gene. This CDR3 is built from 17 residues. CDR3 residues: CASSQDSTSGRADTQYF. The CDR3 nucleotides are TGTGCCAGCAGCCAAGATTCGACAAGCGGGAGGGCAGATACGCAGTATTTT.

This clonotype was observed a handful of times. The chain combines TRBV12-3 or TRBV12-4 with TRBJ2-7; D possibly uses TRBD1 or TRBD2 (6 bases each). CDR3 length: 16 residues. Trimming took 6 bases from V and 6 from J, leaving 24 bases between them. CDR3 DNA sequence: TGTGCCAGCAGCCCTGAGGGGGGACTTCCCCTACTCGAGCAGTACTTC. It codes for CASSPEGGLPLLEQYF.

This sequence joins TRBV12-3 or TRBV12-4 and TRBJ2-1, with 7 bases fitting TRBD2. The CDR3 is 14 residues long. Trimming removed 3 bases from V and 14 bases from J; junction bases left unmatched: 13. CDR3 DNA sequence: TGTGCCAGCAGTTTGGTCGCGGGGGACTATAGTAAGTTCTTC. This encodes CASSLVAGDYSKFF.

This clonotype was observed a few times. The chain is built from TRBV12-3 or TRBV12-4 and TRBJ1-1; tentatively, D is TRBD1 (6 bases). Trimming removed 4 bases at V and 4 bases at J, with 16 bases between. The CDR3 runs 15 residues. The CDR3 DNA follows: TGTGCCAGCAGTTCAACAGGGATGGTTAGCACTGAAGCTTTCTTT. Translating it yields CASSSTGMVSTEAFF.

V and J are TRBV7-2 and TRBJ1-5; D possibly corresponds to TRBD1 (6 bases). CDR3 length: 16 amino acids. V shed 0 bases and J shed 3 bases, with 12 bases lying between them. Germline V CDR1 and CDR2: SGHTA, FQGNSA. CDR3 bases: TGTGCCAGCAGCTTAGCCGCAGGGGTCATCAATCAGCCCCAGCATTTT. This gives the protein CASSLAAGVINQPQHF.

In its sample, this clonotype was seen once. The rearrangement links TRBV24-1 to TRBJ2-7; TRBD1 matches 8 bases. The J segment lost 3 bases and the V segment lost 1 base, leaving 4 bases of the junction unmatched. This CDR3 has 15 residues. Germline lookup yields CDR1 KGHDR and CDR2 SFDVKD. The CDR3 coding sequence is TGTGCCACCAGTGATTTTGTACAGGGGGTCTACGAGCAGTACTTC. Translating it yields CATSDFVQGVYEQYF.

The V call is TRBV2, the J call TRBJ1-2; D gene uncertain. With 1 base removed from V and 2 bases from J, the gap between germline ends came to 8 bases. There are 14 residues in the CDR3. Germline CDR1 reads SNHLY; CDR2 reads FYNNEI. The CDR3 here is CASSEELANYGYTF. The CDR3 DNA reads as TGTGCCAGCAGTGAAGAGTTGGCGAACTATGGCTACACCTTC. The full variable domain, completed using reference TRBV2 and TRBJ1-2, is EPEVTQTPSHQVTQMGQEVILRCVPISNHLYFYWYRQILGQKVEFLVSFYNNEISEKSEIFDDQFSVERPDGSNFTLKIRSTKLEDSAMYFCASSEELANYGYTFGSGTRLTVV.

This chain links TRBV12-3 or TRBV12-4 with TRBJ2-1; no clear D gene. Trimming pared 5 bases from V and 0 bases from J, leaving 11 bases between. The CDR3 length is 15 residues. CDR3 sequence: CASSPDIVSYNEQFF. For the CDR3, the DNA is TGTGCCAGCAGTCCAGACATCGTCTCCTACAATGAGCAGTTCTTC.

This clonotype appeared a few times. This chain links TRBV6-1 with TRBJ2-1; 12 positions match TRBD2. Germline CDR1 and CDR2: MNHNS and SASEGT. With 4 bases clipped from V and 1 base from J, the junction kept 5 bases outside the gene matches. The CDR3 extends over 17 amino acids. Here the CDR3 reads CASSGLAGDISYNEQFF. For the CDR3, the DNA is TGTGCCAGCAGTGGACTAGCGGGGGACATTTCCTACAATGAGCAGTTCTTC.